Below are 3 T cell receptor beta chains sequenced from a single sample in a study of CD8+ T cells in alopecia areata. Reverse transcribed after extraction, RNA yielded cDNA as the sequencing template. Only in-frame clones appear in the TCRdb table, and some are missing; sequencing was by immunoSEQ multiplex PCR. The profile shows some 100,000 clones, roughly 58% of them singletons. Specified treatment: oral pan-JAK inhibitor, 5-10 mg twice daily. Sequenced material: CD8+ T cells sorted from blood, taken at week 4, from a patient treated with tofacitinib. These receptors were collected from a human donor with alopecia areata.

The chain is built from TRBV5-6 and TRBJ2-7; TRBD1 matches 9 bases. The CDR3 totals 14 residues. CDR1 SGHDT and CDR2 YYEEEE come from the germline V gene. The trim removed 6 bases at V and 3 bases at J, leaving 7 bases unmatched. The CDR3 reads CASTLGQGYYEQYF. CDR3 nucleotide sequence: TGTGCCAGCACTCTGGGACAGGGCTACTACGAGCAGTACTTC.

The rearrangement uses TRBV5-1 and TRBJ2-5; D is unresolved. The germline V gene encodes CDR1 SGHRS and CDR2 YFSETQ. This CDR3 is built from 17 residues. Trimming pared 0 bases from V and 5 bases from J, leaving 20 bases between. The CDR3, as DNA: TGCGCCAGCAGCTTGGAGTACACCGACCCAAACGAGGAGACCCAGTACTTC. Translated, it gives CASSLEYTDPNEETQYF.

This clone was counted only a few times. The V call is TRBV30, the J call TRBJ1-1; D not resolved. Deletions cut 2 bases from V and 4 bases from J, with 11 bases between. Looked up from germline, CDR1 is GTSNPN and CDR2 is SVGIG (reference sequence). There are 13 residues in the CDR3. The CDR3 loop is CAWSPDLGTEAFF. The CDR3 bases are TGTGCCTGGAGTCCGGACCTCGGCACTGAAGCTTTCTTT.